This T cell receptor beta chain was sequenced for a study of T cell repertoires in cytomegalovirus infection (dated by TCRdb to between 2017 and 2020). Describing the broader study: The HLA type of each donor mattered for the analysis, because public TCR beta signatures pointed to carriage of CMV infection along with the matching HLA type.

What the work shows at the level of the full study, not this receptor alone: The ex vivo response was dominated by HLA-C-restricted CMV-specific TCR beta clonotypes, which also provided the single most frequent clonotype in two of eight donors. Cumulative frequency of public TCR beta family members discriminated carriers of CMV infection plus the relevant HLA type in this cohort and an independent approximately 350-donor cohort.

Data came from an Illumina HiSeq 1500. TCRdb reworked the public reads: Q25 trimming with fastp, MiXCR clone assembly, productive beta chains retained. All rows with the same CDR3 protein become a single entry with the most common DNA and genes. This sample holds 290,000 or so distinct CDR3 sequences; approximately 10% were observed only once. The ten biggest clones cover 2.5% of the sample. This clonotype was detected many times. Its antigen is not yet known. Nothing much larger sits one base from this clone, and base qualities are not available. CDR1 and CDR2, looked up from the germline V gene, are KGHDR and SFDVKD. A distance of 11 bases separates the germline ends of V and J, which lose 0 bases and 1 base respectively. The CDR3 measures 16 amino acids from cysteine to phenylalanine. Only CDR3 DNA remains: 48 bases, in frame from the first base.

The chain was built from TRBV24-1 and TRBJ2-5; the D gene could be TRBD1 or TRBD2, each one agreeing over 5 bases. The clonotype comes from a human donor in good health (CMV status not recorded). Some clones in this sample may be carry-over from other donors' samples. The sequenced sample consisted of PBMCs. The bases read TGTGCCACCAGTGATTTGATTGCAGGGAGCCAAGAGACCCAGTACTTC. The encoded protein is CATSDLIAGSQETQYF.